This is a list of T cell receptor beta chains from one sample in a study of blood T cell repertoires in COVID-19. Clones were read by immunoSEQ multiplex PCR, and TCRdb kept only the in-frame ones, dropping some. Here the sample spans tens of thousands of clones, around four fifths being singletons. What was sequenced was peripheral blood. These receptors came from a human donor with acute or convalescent COVID-19. The donor label of this sample is uncertain. The CDR3 runs from the conserved cysteine through the conserved F or W. A D gene is named only where the DNA matches it firmly. The listing skips clone size in some rows; elsewhere it reads once, few, many or a size class.

d_gene: TRBD1; v_gene: TRBV5-1; abundance: -; j_gene: TRBJ1-1; CDR3aa: CASSLGGTNTEAFF; CDR3nt: TGCGCCAGCAGCTTAGGGGGCACGAACACTGAAGCTTTCTTT
d_gene: TRBD1; v_gene: TRBV30; abundance: few; j_gene: TRBJ2-1; CDR3aa: CAWSYRGEQFF; CDR3nt: TGTGCCTGGTCTTACAGGGGTGAGCAGTTCTTC
d_gene: TRBD1; v_gene: TRBV7-2; abundance: -; j_gene: TRBJ1-1; CDR3aa: CASSIRTGNTEAFF; CDR3nt: TGTGCCAGCAGCATTCGGACAGGGAACACTGAAGCTTTCTTT
d_gene: -; v_gene: TRBV5-5; abundance: -; j_gene: TRBJ1-1; CDR3aa: CASSSRWTVLMNTEAFF; CDR3nt: TGTGCCAGCAGCTCCAGATGGACAGTCCTAATGAACACTGAAGCTTTCTTT
d_gene: TRBD1; v_gene: TRBV30; abundance: once; j_gene: TRBJ1-1; CDR3aa: CAWSGTGVTEAFF; CDR3nt: TGTGCCTGGAGTGGGACAGGGGTGACTGAAGCTTTCTTT
d_gene: TRBD2; v_gene: TRBV9; abundance: once; j_gene: TRBJ2-5; CDR3aa: CASSGLGTSGFQETQYF; CDR3nt: TGTGCCAGCAGCGGACTGGGGACTAGCGGGTTCCAAGAGACCCAGTACTTC
d_gene: TRBD1; v_gene: TRBV18; abundance: -; j_gene: TRBJ1-5; CDR3aa: CASSPPQGANQPQHF; CDR3nt: TGTGCCAGCTCACCACCACAGGGGGCCAATCAGCCCCAGCATTTT
d_gene: TRBD1; v_gene: TRBV6-2/TRBV6-3; abundance: -; j_gene: TRBJ1-5; CDR3aa: CASSGTGGVNQPQHF; CDR3nt: TGTGCCAGCAGTGGCACAGGGGGGGTAAATCAGCCCCAGCATTTT
d_gene: -; v_gene: TRBV7-9; abundance: -; j_gene: TRBJ1-2; CDR3aa: CASSLNPPYGYTF; CDR3nt: TGTGCCAGCAGCTTAAATCCCCCTTATGGCTACACCTTC
d_gene: -; v_gene: TRBV11-2; abundance: -; j_gene: TRBJ2-1; CDR3aa: CASSLVRGSSYNEQFF; CDR3nt: TGTGCCAGCAGCTTAGTTCGGGGGAGCTCCTACAATGAGCAGTTCTTC
d_gene: TRBD1; v_gene: TRBV5-6; abundance: -; j_gene: TRBJ1-2; CDR3aa: CASSLEGQMGVGGYTF; CDR3nt: TGTGCCAGCAGCTTGGAGGGACAGATGGGAGTAGGCGGCTACACCTTC
d_gene: -; v_gene: TRBV5-1; abundance: -; j_gene: TRBJ2-5; CDR3aa: CASSLEQGSQETQYF; CDR3nt: TGCGCCAGCAGCTTGGAACAGGGAAGCCAAGAGACCCAGTACTTC
d_gene: -; v_gene: TRBV4-2; abundance: -; j_gene: TRBJ2-3; CDR3aa: CASSQVAPLPSPSGQDTQYF; CDR3nt: TGTGCCAGCAGCCAAGTTGCCCCACTTCCGTCCCCAAGCGGTCAGGATACGCAGTATTTT
d_gene: -; v_gene: TRBV9; abundance: few; j_gene: TRBJ1-4; CDR3aa: CASSSGTKLFF; CDR3nt: TGTGCCAGCAGCAGCGGGACAAAACTGTTTTTT
d_gene: -; v_gene: TRBV30; abundance: -; j_gene: TRBJ2-3; CDR3aa: CAWSPPTYTDTQYF; CDR3nt: TGTGCCTGGAGTCCCCCCACCTACACAGATACGCAGTATTTT
d_gene: -; v_gene: TRBV19; abundance: -; j_gene: TRBJ2-7; CDR3aa: CASRPTSGTPSYEQYF; CDR3nt: TGTGCCAGTAGACCAACCTCCGGGACTCCCTCCTACGAGCAGTACTTC
d_gene: -; v_gene: TRBV12-3/TRBV12-4; abundance: -; j_gene: TRBJ2-1; CDR3aa: CASSQQDNEQFF; CDR3nt: TGTGCCAGCAGTCAACAGGACAATGAGCAGTTCTTC
d_gene: -; v_gene: TRBV18; abundance: -; j_gene: TRBJ1-1; CDR3aa: CASSRDNMNTEAFF; CDR3nt: TGTGCCAGCTCACGGGACAATATGAACACTGAAGCTTTCTTT
d_gene: TRBD2; v_gene: TRBV28; abundance: -; j_gene: TRBJ2-2; CDR3aa: CATFELAGVTGELFF; CDR3nt: TGTGCCACCTTTGAACTAGCGGGGGTCACCGGGGAGCTGTTTTTT
d_gene: -; v_gene: TRBV5-1; abundance: -; j_gene: TRBJ2-5; CDR3aa: CASSLERVGETQYF; CDR3nt: TGCGCCAGCAGCTTGGAGAGGGTTGGCGAGACCCAGTACTTC
d_gene: TRBD2; v_gene: TRBV28; abundance: -; j_gene: TRBJ2-1; CDR3aa: CASRAGGDYNEQFF; CDR3nt: TGTGCCAGCAGGGCGGGAGGGGACTACAATGAGCAGTTCTTC
d_gene: TRBD1; v_gene: TRBV5-6; abundance: -; j_gene: TRBJ1-2; CDR3aa: CASSLDRGHGYTF; CDR3nt: TGTGCCAGCAGCCTGGACAGGGGGCATGGCTACACCTTC
d_gene: TRBD1; v_gene: TRBV5-5; abundance: -; j_gene: TRBJ1-3; CDR3aa: CASSPGRGEWNTIYF; CDR3nt: TGTGCCAGCAGCCCCGGCAGGGGGGAATGGAACACCATATATTTT
d_gene: -; v_gene: TRBV10-1; abundance: -; j_gene: TRBJ2-3; CDR3aa: CASSEGGPDTQYF; CDR3nt: TGCGCCAGCAGTGAGGGGGGCCCAGATACGCAGTATTTT
d_gene: TRBD1; v_gene: TRBV15; abundance: -; j_gene: TRBJ2-6; CDR3aa: CATSRSQGAGANVLTF; CDR3nt: TGTGCCACCAGCAGATCCCAGGGGGCTGGGGCCAACGTCCTGACTTTC
d_gene: TRBD2; v_gene: TRBV5-4; abundance: -; j_gene: TRBJ2-3; CDR3aa: CATQGLAGGGTPLDTQYF; CDR3nt: TGTGCCACCCAGGGACTAGCGGGGGGGGGAACGCCCCTGGATACGCAGTATTTT
d_gene: TRBD1; v_gene: TRBV5-1; abundance: -; j_gene: TRBJ2-1; CDR3aa: CASSPQMTGGNEQFF; CDR3nt: TGCGCCAGCAGCCCTCAGATGACAGGGGGGAATGAGCAGTTCTTC
d_gene: TRBD1; v_gene: TRBV28; abundance: -; j_gene: TRBJ1-5; CDR3aa: CASGGLGQGGGSNQPQHF; CDR3nt: TGTGCCAGCGGAGGGTTGGGACAGGGTGGAGGGAGCAATCAGCCCCAGCATTTT
d_gene: TRBD2; v_gene: TRBV4-1; abundance: -; j_gene: TRBJ2-1; CDR3aa: CASSQEAGGWSYNEQFF; CDR3nt: TGCGCCAGCAGCCAAGAGGCGGGGGGCTGGTCCTACAATGAGCAGTTCTTC